This entry lists 2 T cell receptor beta chains sequenced from one sample in a study of blood T cell repertoires in COVID-19. Libraries were prepared by immunoSEQ multiplex PCR; TCRdb keeps only in-frame clonotypes and omits some of them. The sample holds 170,000 or so clones, 70% to 90% seen once. Sequenced sample: peripheral blood. The receptors originated from a man aged 40-49 years with active or convalescent COVID-19.

This sequence joins TRBV27 and TRBJ1-4, with D perhaps matching TRBD1 (6 bases). With 6 bases removed from V and 5 bases from J, the gap between germline ends came to 16 bases. Germline CDR1 and CDR2: MNHEY and SMNVEV (reference sequence). This CDR3 is 15 amino acids long. The DNA for the CDR3 is TGTGCCAGCAGCTCAACAGGGAAACAAAATGAAAAACTGTTTTTT. Its protein product is CASSSTGKQNEKLFF.

The chain uses TRBV18 and TRBJ2-7; 7 bases map to TRBD1. CDR3 size: 14 residues. V dropped 3 bases and J dropped 2; count of bases not matched to a gene: 4. From germline, CDR1 is KGHSH and CDR2 LQKENI. The CDR3, as DNA: TGTGCCAGCTCACCCCGGGACAGACCCTACGAGCAGTACTTC. Protein sequence: CASSPRDRPYEQYF.